A single sample gave rise to the 19 T cell receptor beta chains below, sequenced in a study of cytomegalovirus exposure and HLA in healthy donors (dated by TCRdb to the late 2010s). Library generation was performed with the immunoSEQ multiplex PCR assay. A mixture of 60 forward primers for TCR Vbeta segments and 13 reverse primers for TCR Jbeta segments was used in the multiplex PCR. TCRdb obtained this table from immuneACCESS and retained in-frame rearrangements with V and J assigned. These tables miss some clones; where compared with another copy, unresolved V genes account for less than half of the shortfall, and the remainder is unexplained. The sample table holds 45,000 to 60,000 clones. The ten top clones hold approximately 6.9% of the sample. The sample consisted of PBMCs. These receptors were taken from a woman aged 35 to 49 in good health and CMV-seronegative.

Frequency places this clone as medium-sized. V gene TRBV5-6 combines with J gene TRBJ2-1, with 8 positions matching TRBD2. From germline, CDR1 is SGHDT and CDR2 YYEEEE. V shed 2 bases and J 4 bases; nucleotides not matched to a gene: 2. The CDR3 sequence is 14 residues long. The CDR3 bases are TGTGCCAGCAGCTTCCCTAGCGGGTACAATGAGCAGTTCTTC. Encoded protein: CASSFPSGYNEQFF.

CDR3 sequence reads: CASSELDRRLFF. CDR3 in DNA: TGTGCCAGCAGTGAGCTGGACAGACGACTGTTTTTT. The genes are TRBV2 and TRBJ1-4; possibly TRBD1 for D (6 bases). The germline CDR1 and CDR2 sequences are SNHLY and FYNNEI. V was cut by 3 bases and J by 13 bases, with 12 bases left in between. The CDR3 has 12 residues.

V and J are TRBV4-2 and TRBJ2-7; perhaps TRBD2 as D (5 bases). V was shortened by 4 bases and J by 4 bases, with 14 bases between the two germline ends. CDR1 LGHNA and CDR2 YNFKEQ come from the germline V gene. The CDR3 sequence is 14 residues long. The chain's CDR3 is CASSRGLSPYEQYF. CDR3 sequence (DNA): TGTGCCAGCAGCCGAGGACTGTCCCCTTACGAGCAGTACTTC.

The CDR3 sequence is CASSLRQGGNSPLHF. The CDR3 DNA reads TGTGCCAGCAGTTTAAGGCAGGGAGGCAATTCACCCCTCCACTTT. The chain joins TRBV27 to TRBJ1-6, with D tentatively TRBD1 (5 bases). V lost 2 bases to trimming and J lost 7 bases, with 12 bases between them. Per germline, CDR1 MNHEY and CDR2 SMNVEV (reference sequence). The CDR3 loop spans 15 amino acids.

The chain has TRBV19 and TRBJ1-6; the match to TRBD1 covers 7 bases. In germline, CDR1 is LNHDA, CDR2 SQIVND (reference sequence). The V and J ends lost 4 bases and 8 bases, in that order; junction bases with no gene match: 11. The CDR3 length is 16 residues. The CDR3 DNA reads TGTGCCAGTAGTACAACCCCAGGCAGGGGGGATTCACCCCTCCACTTT. This encodes CASSTTPGRGDSPLHF.

V gene TRBV28 combines with J gene TRBJ2-7; no definite D call. This CDR3 has 12 amino acids. V was cut by 2 bases and J by 1 base, with 3 bases left in between. Germline V lookup: CDR1 MDHEN, CDR2 SYDVKM. The CDR3 loop is CASSLRSYEQYF. For the CDR3, the DNA is TGTGCCAGCAGTTTACGTTCCTACGAGCAGTACTTC.

By frequency, this clone is medium-sized. V is TRBV19 and J is TRBJ1-4, with TRBD1 matching over 7 bases. The CDR3 has 15 amino acids. The germline V gene encodes CDR1 LNHDA and CDR2 SQIVND (reference sequence). V shed 7 bases and J 8 bases; nucleotides not matched to a gene: 13. CDR3 in amino acids: CASTTVRGRREKLFF. The CDR3 DNA sequence: TGTGCCAGTACCACTGTAAGGGGGCGTCGGGAAAAACTGTTTTTT.

The chain links TRBV7-9 to TRBJ2-3, with 10 bases that match TRBD2. The germline V gene has CDR1 SEHNR and CDR2 FQNEAQ (reference sequence). This CDR3 is 17 amino acids long. Trimming took 3 bases from V and 5 from J; bases not matched to a gene: 11. The CDR3 is CASSFWASGGIGDTQYF. CDR3 DNA sequence: TGTGCCAGCAGCTTCTGGGCTAGCGGGGGAATAGGAGATACGCAGTATTTT.

The J gene is TRBJ1-5, the V gene TRBV28; unclear D gene. CDR3 length: 11 residues. Germline CDR1 is MDHEN and CDR2 is SYDVKM. Deletions cut 3 bases from V and 7 bases from J, with 4 bases between. CDR3 residues: CASSFKQPQHF. The CDR3 DNA reads TGTGCCAGCAGTTTTAAACAGCCCCAGCATTTT.

The chain combines TRBV9 with TRBJ2-7; 8 bases fit TRBD2. The CDR3 is 15 residues long. Germline V CDR1 and CDR2: SGDLS, YYNGEE. V lost 3 bases to trimming and J lost 2 bases; unmatched junction nucleotides: 7. The CDR3 reads CASSEGGTRPYEQYF. CDR3 in DNA: TGTGCCAGCAGCGAAGGGGGGACTAGGCCCTACGAGCAGTACTTC. Supplemented by reference TRBV9 and TRBJ2-7, the full variable domain reads DSGVTQTPKHLITATGQRVTLRCSPRSGDLSVYWYQQSLDQGLQFLIQYYNGEERAKGNILERFSAQQFPDLHSELNLSSLELGDSALYFCASSEGGTRPYEQYFGPGTRLTVT.

V and J are TRBV6-5 and TRBJ2-2, with 10 positions matching TRBD1. Germline V gene lookup returns CDR1 MNHEY and CDR2 SVGAGI. J was trimmed by 4 bases and V by 5 bases; bases with no gene match: 4. The CDR3 covers 15 residues. The CDR3 DNA is TGTGCCAGCAGTCGGGACAGGGGTGGCACCGGGGAGCTGTTTTTT. This gives the protein CASSRDRGGTGELFF.

The J gene is TRBJ1-6, the V gene TRBV5-4, with D perhaps matching TRBD1 (6 bases). The CDR3 spans 16 residues. CDR1 and CDR2 from the germline V gene are SGHNT and YYREEE (reference sequence). Trimming cost V 1 base and J 1 base, with 9 bases left between them. This chain's CDR3 is CASSLYQGSYNSPLHF. The CDR3 bases are TGTGCCAGCAGCTTGTATCAGGGGTCCTATAATTCACCCCTCCACTTT.

The CDR3 is CASSQGLAGAYEQYF. The CDR3 DNA is TGTGCCAGCAGCCAGGGACTAGCGGGAGCCTACGAGCAGTACTTC. The chain links TRBV16 to TRBJ2-7, with 14 bases fitting TRBD2. V trimming: 3 bases; J trimming: 2 bases; junction bases outside the gene matches: 0. Germline values: CDR1 KGHSY, CDR2 FQNENV. The CDR3 covers 15 residues.

The J gene is TRBJ2-7, the V gene TRBV5-1; a possible D gene is TRBD1 (5 bases). The V and J ends lost 4 bases and 6 bases respectively, with 14 bases between them. Germline V gene data show CDR1 as SGHRS and CDR2 as YFSETQ. The CDR3 length is 13 residues. The CDR3 DNA reads as TGCGCCAGCAGCGCAGGGTTTTCCGGCGAGCAGTACTTC. Its protein product is CASSAGFSGEQYF. Using reference TRBV5-1 and TRBJ2-7 for the parts outside the CDR3, the full variable domain is KAGVTQTPRYLIKTRGQQVTLSCSPISGHRSVSWYQQTPGQGLQFLFEYFSETQRNKGNFPGRFSGRQFSNSRSEMNVSTLELGDSALYLCASSAGFSGEQYFGPGTRLTVT.

The chain joins TRBV10-3 to TRBJ1-1; 7 bases agree with TRBD1. The germline V gene encodes CDR1 ENHRY and CDR2 SYGVKD. Unmatched junction bases numbered 5, after V lost 3 bases and J lost 1 base. This CDR3 spans 15 amino acids. This chain's CDR3 is CAISDRDSWNTEAFF. The CDR3 DNA sequence: TGTGCCATCAGTGACCGGGACAGCTGGAACACTGAAGCTTTCTTT.

The chain has TRBV2 and TRBJ2-3; 10 bases align to TRBD2. Germline V gene data show CDR1 as SNHLY and CDR2 as FYNNEI. CDR3 length equals 13 residues. V lost 7 bases, J lost 14 bases, and 12 bases stayed unmatched. This CDR3 reads CASMRSSGSRRYF. The DNA for the CDR3 is TGTGCCAGCATGAGGTCTAGCGGGAGCCGCAGGTATTTT.

The chain is built from TRBV30 and TRBJ2-5, with D perhaps matching TRBD2 (6 bases). Trimming removed 7 bases from V and 5 bases from J, with 20 bases in between. The CDR3 consists of 14 residues. CDR1 is GTSNPN, CDR2 SVGIG, per germline (reference sequence). CDR3 protein: CASKSLEGRETQYF. CDR3 DNA: TGTGCCTCCAAATCGCTGGAGGGAAGGGAGACCCAGTACTTC.

The V call is TRBV2, the J call TRBJ1-5; TRBD1 aligns across 12 bases. Germline CDR1 is SNHLY and CDR2 is FYNNEI. V trimming: 6 bases; J trimming: 7 bases; junction bases outside the gene matches: 7. The CDR3 sequence is 15 residues long. CDR3: CASRKGQGAGQPQHF. CDR3 bases: TGTGCCAGCAGGAAGGGACAGGGGGCCGGGCAGCCCCAGCATTTT. Drawing the rest from reference TRBV2 and TRBJ1-5, the complete variable domain is EPEVTQTPSHQVTQMGQEVILRCVPISNHLYFYWYRQILGQKVEFLVSFYNNEISEKSEIFDDQFSVERPDGSNFTLKIRSTKLEDSAMYFCASRKGQGAGQPQHFGDGTRLSIL.

The V and J genes are TRBV18 and TRBJ1-5; D is unclear. Trimming left V 5 bases short and J 6 bases short, with 11 bases between. Germline assignment: CDR1 KGHSH and CDR2 LQKENI. CDR3 length equals 13 residues. The CDR3 DNA follows: TGTGCCAGCTCAGAAGACTTTGCTCAGCCCCAGCATTTT. It translates to CASSEDFAQPQHF.